This TCR beta chain appears in the sequencing data of a study of cytomegalovirus exposure and HLA in healthy donors. Study in general: An early data release held about 85 million unique TCRs from HLA-typed donors.

CDR3 length: 15 residues. Per the germline V gene, CDR1 is SEHNR and CDR2 is FQNEAQ (reference sequence). Study results and caveats: Associated with cytomegalovirus, according to the listing, were 150 to 200 TCR beta chains. The HLA-A and HLA-B alleles of most subjects were reportedly predicted accurately from TCR beta sequences. A later analysis found most CMV-associated TCR beta chains apparently HLA-restricted.

On this clone: What it binds is not known. A read error may account for a junction end that differs from germline. This sample includes further DNA sequences coding for the same CDR3.

The PCR contained 60 Vbeta and 13 Jbeta primers. Produced via immunoSEQ multiplex PCR; TCRdb's table is partial and in-frame only. Counted here are roughly 180,000 clones, 77% occurring once; the ten biggest clones make up more than 3%. The origin of this receptor is an older woman in good health and CMV-seropositive. Sequences were obtained from PBMCs. V is TRBV7-9 and J is TRBJ2-6; D possibly corresponds to TRBD1 (5 bases). The CDR3 region is CASSQVGSGANGLTF. CDR3 in DNA: TGTGCCAGCAGCCAGGTGGGCTCTGGGGCCAACGGCCTGACTTTC. Complete variable domain (other parts from reference TRBV7-9 and TRBJ2-6): DTGVSQNPRHKITKRGQNVTFRCDPISEHNRLYWYRQTLGQGPEFLTYFQNEAQLEKSRLLSDRFSAERPKGSFSTLEIQRTEQGDSAMYLCASSQVGSGANGLTFGAGSRLTVL.